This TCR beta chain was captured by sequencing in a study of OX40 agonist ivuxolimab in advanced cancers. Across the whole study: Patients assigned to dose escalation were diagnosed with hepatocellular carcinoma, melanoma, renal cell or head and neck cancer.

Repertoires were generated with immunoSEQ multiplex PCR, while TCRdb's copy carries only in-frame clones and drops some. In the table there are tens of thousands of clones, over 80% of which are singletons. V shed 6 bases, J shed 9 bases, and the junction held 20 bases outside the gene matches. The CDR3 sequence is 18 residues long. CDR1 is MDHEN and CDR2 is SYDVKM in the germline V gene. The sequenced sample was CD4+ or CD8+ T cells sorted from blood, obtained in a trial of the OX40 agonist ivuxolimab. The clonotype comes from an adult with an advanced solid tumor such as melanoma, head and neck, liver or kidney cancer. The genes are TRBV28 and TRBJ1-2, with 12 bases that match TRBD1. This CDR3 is CASSHTGTGGGSASRYTF. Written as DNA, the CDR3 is TGTGCCAGCAGCCACACCGGGACAGGGGGCGGGTCGGCGAGTCGCTACACCTTC.